Below, 4 T cell receptor beta chains from the same sample are listed, as sequenced in a study of cytomegalovirus exposure and HLA in healthy donors. A multiplex PCR was run with 60 Vbeta primers and 13 Jbeta primers. Sequencing used immunoSEQ multiplex PCR; TCRdb keeps in-frame clones, though not all of them. The sample consists of roughly 100,000 clones, around 9.1% of them appearing once. Sequenced sample: PBMCs. The receptors shown here come from a man aged 40-55 years in good health and CMV-seropositive.

This clone was seen a handful of times. The chain recombines TRBV13 with TRBJ2-7; TRBD2 agrees at 13 bases. CDR3 length equals 17 residues. V was clipped by 0 bases and J by 3 bases; unmatched bases: 5. The germline gives CDR1 PRHDT, CDR2 FYEKMQ (reference sequence). The CDR3 loop reads CASSLGPGTSGNYEQYF. CDR3 in DNA: TGTGCCAGCAGCTTAGGCCCGGGGACTAGCGGGAACTACGAGCAGTACTTC.

This clone came up a few times. The J gene is TRBJ1-2, the V gene TRBV6-5; D call uncertain. V was pared by 2 bases and J by 3 bases, with 16 bases between. The CDR3 totals 16 residues. The germline V gene encodes CDR1 MNHEY and CDR2 SVGAGI. The DNA for the CDR3 is TGTGCCAGCAGTTACACCGGTCCTGTCGGAGACTATGGCTACACCTTC. Its protein is CASSYTGPVGDYGYTF.

CDR3 DNA: TGTGCCAGCAGCTTAAGGCGGGACCCCAACACAGATACGCAGTATTTT. It codes for CASSLRRDPNTDTQYF. This sequence joins TRBV7-6 and TRBJ2-3; the D gene is possibly TRBD2 (6 bases). CDR1 is SGHVS and CDR2 is FNYEAQ in the germline V gene. The CDR3 has 16 residues. V lost 2 bases and J 2 bases, leaving 14 bases between the germline ends. Together with reference TRBV7-6 and TRBJ2-3, the CDR3 gives the full variable domain: GAGVSQSPRYKVTKRGQDVALRCDPISGHVSLYWYRQALGQGPEFLTYFNYEAQQDKSGLPNDRFSAERPEGSISTLTIQRTEQRDSAMYRCASSLRRDPNTDTQYFGPGTRLTVL.

This clone was seen only a few times. The chain links TRBV7-9 to TRBJ2-5; D possibly corresponds to TRBD2 (5 bases). The germline V and J ends were trimmed by 0 bases and 5 bases, with 10 bases remaining between them. The CDR3 has 14 amino acids. The germline gives CDR1 SEHNR, CDR2 FQNEAQ (reference sequence). CDR3 residues: CASSLALSGETQYF. The CDR3 DNA sequence: TGTGCCAGCAGCTTAGCATTATCGGGGGAGACCCAGTACTTC.